This TCR beta chain was sequenced in a study of blood T cell repertoires in COVID-19. Study as a whole: COVID-19 samples from acute and convalescent phases originated in the United States, Italy and Spain. From T cells, B-cell-depleted T cells, or PBMCs came the material, which was cDNA or gDNA.

Sequencing used immunoSEQ multiplex PCR; TCRdb keeps in-frame clones, though not all of them. The sample lists 150,000 to 200,000 clones, about 88% occurring once. The length of the CDR3 is 15 residues. Germline V CDR1 and CDR2: SGHRS, YFSETQ. V was clipped by 5 bases and J by 4 bases; unmatched bases: 11. The material sequenced was peripheral blood. V and J are TRBV5-1 and TRBJ2-5, with 7 bases matching TRBD1. The sequence came from a man aged 55 to 70 with acute or convalescent COVID-19. The CDR3 loop is CASSLTPGGRETQYF. The DNA for the CDR3 is TGCGCCAGCAGTTTAACTCCAGGGGGACGAGAGACCCAGTACTTC.